The 5 T cell receptor beta chains presented below share a single source sample, sequenced in a study of PD-L1 blockade in urothelial cancer. Libraries were prepared by immunoSEQ multiplex PCR; TCRdb keeps only in-frame clonotypes and omits some of them. This table has around 100,000 clones, about 91% appearing once. The time point: peripheral blood 6 weeks after treatment start. The specimen comprised PBMCs, sampled around atezolizumab (anti-PD-L1) treatment. These receptors all come from a man aged 60-69 years with urothelial cancer.

V usage is TRBV18 and J usage is TRBJ2-7, with 8 bases aligning to TRBD1. CDR1 is KGHSH, CDR2 LQKENI, per germline. The CDR3 loop spans 14 amino acids. V lost 6 bases and J lost 5; bases outside the gene matches: 9. CDR3 region: CASSFGTGGDEQYF. In DNA, the CDR3 is TGTGCCAGCTCTTTCGGGACAGGCGGGGACGAGCAGTACTTC.

CDR3: CASSSGTESWQYF. Written as DNA, the CDR3 is TGTGCCAGCAGCTCCGGGACAGAAAGCTGGCAGTACTTC. V usage is TRBV5-4 and J usage is TRBJ2-7; 7 nucleotides align to TRBD1. Trimming cost V 3 bases and J 9 bases; bases outside gene matches: 9. The CDR3 loop spans 13 amino acids. Germline CDR1 is SGHNT and CDR2 is YYREEE (reference sequence).

The chain combines TRBV4-3 with TRBJ2-1; TRBD2 agrees at 9 bases. CDR3 length equals 18 residues. J was trimmed by 4 bases and V by 1 base; bases with no gene match: 11. The germline V gene encodes CDR1 LGHNA and CDR2 YSLEER. The CDR3 spells CASSQALTLAGRYNEQFF. The CDR3 DNA sequence: TGCGCCAGCAGCCAAGCCCTAACCCTAGCGGGGAGATACAATGAGCAGTTCTTC.

This clone has more than one count but fewer than ten. This chain connects TRBV4-2 to TRBJ1-5, with 7 bases that match TRBD1. Looked up from germline, CDR1 is LGHNA and CDR2 is YNFKEQ. The CDR3 is 16 amino acids. The trim removed 2 bases at V and 5 bases at J, leaving 9 bases unmatched. CDR3 nucleotides: TGTGCCAGCAGCCAAACGTTACAGGGGTCACATCAGCCCCAGCATTTT. This codes for CASSQTLQGSHQPQHF.

The rearrangement joins TRBV6-6 to TRBJ1-5; D is unclear. The germline V gene encodes CDR1 MNHNY and CDR2 SVGAGI (reference sequence). The CDR3 is made up of 15 amino acids. Trimming cost V 6 bases and J 3 bases, with 15 bases left between them. The DNA for the CDR3 is TGTGCCAGCAGAGCAAGGACGGGATTCAATCAGCCCCAGCATTTT. Its protein product is CASRARTGFNQPQHF.